A single sample is the source of the 4 T cell receptor beta chains below, sequenced in a study of regulatory T cells in long-lasting Graves disease. Building of the TCR beta libraries involved iRepertoire HTBI primers and Arm-PCR of CDR3 regions. Each CDR3 protein gets one entry after TCRdb re-called the multiplex PCR reads with MiXCR. The sample has 300,000 to 350,000 distinct CDR3 sequences; 15% to 20% are singletons. Noted time point: persistent/refractory GD, antithyroid drugs over 5 years with positive TRAb. Scientists built the TCR library using RNA that was extracted from PBMCs. This material consisted of peripheral blood mononuclear cells (PBMCs), taken when the disease was refractory, from a patient treated with antithyroid drugs. All receptors come from a female donor with Graves disease.

This clonotype was counted ten times or more. V and J are TRBV12-3 or TRBV12-4 and TRBJ2-5, with 9 bases identical to TRBD2. Unmatched junction bases numbered 2, after V lost 5 bases and J lost 1 base. The CDR3 runs to 14 residues. CDR3 DNA sequence: TGTGCCAGCAGTAATAGCGGGGGCCAAGAGACCCAGTACTTC. Its translation is CASSNSGGQETQYF.

This clonotype was seen more than once but under ten times. The V and J genes are TRBV30 and TRBJ2-4; TRBD1 agrees at 8 bases. The CDR3 loop spans 17 amino acids. The germline V gene encodes CDR1 GTSNPN and CDR2 SVGIG (reference sequence). The trim removed 2 bases at V and 1 base at J, leaving 10 bases unmatched. The CDR3 bases are TGTGCCTGGAGTACCCGACAGGGGACGACGGCCAAAAACATTCAGTACTTC. Its protein is CAWSTRQGTTAKNIQYF.

This clonotype was seen many times. The chain joins TRBV2 to TRBJ2-7, with D perhaps matching TRBD2 (5 bases). Germline lookup yields CDR1 SNHLY and CDR2 FYNNEI. The CDR3 runs to 12 residues. Trimming pared 5 bases from V and 2 bases from J, leaving 7 bases between. The CDR3 protein is CASSTGTYEQYF. In nucleotides, the CDR3 is TGTGCCAGCAGTACCGGGACCTACGAGCAGTACTTC.

The V and J genes are TRBV2 and TRBJ2-4; weak D call: TRBD1 (5 bases). This CDR3 has 13 amino acids. Germline lookup yields CDR1 SNHLY and CDR2 FYNNEI. V was trimmed by 8 bases and J by 4 bases, leaving 12 bases between them. Here the CDR3 reads CASQGQAKNIQYF. The CDR3 DNA sequence: TGTGCCAGCCAGGGCCAAGCGAAAAACATTCAGTACTTC.